The 30 T cell receptor beta chains reported below all come from one sample, sequenced in a study of patients and donors after allogeneic stem cell transplantation. TCRdb recomputed calls from the RT-PCR reads with MiXCR, one row per CDR3 protein. Seen here are 25,000 to 35,000 distinct CDR3 sequences, approximately 6.3% observed once, and the top ten hold about a third. Sample: blood, either unsorted or a sorted T cell fraction (not recorded which). The receptors shown here come from a human donor who was either an allogeneic HSCT recipient or a stem cell or donor lymphocyte infusion donor (not recorded which). It is not recorded whose cells these are; they may come from a transplant donor.

This clonotype was detected ten times or more. The V gene is TRBV29-1, the J gene TRBJ1-1, with D maybe TRBD1 (6 bases). Looked up from germline, CDR1 is SQVTM and CDR2 is ANQGSEA. V lost 4 bases, J lost 3 bases, and 18 bases lay in between. The CDR3 contains 15 residues. CDR3 protein: CSVAWGLVPDTEAFF. The CDR3, as DNA: TGCAGCGTTGCTTGGGGGCTGGTCCCTGACACTGAAGCTTTCTTT.

The V gene is TRBV28, the J gene TRBJ2-7, with 12 bases identical to TRBD1. Trimming at V came to 6 bases and at J to 0 bases, leaving 9 bases not matched to a gene. This CDR3 is 17 amino acids long. CDR1 and CDR2 from the germline V gene are MDHEN and SYDVKM. CDR3 nucleotide sequence: TGTGCCAGCAGGGGTGGGACAGGGGGCAGAATCTCCTACGAGCAGTACTTC. Translation gives CASRGGTGGRISYEQYF.

This clonotype showed up just a few times. V gene TRBV5-1 combines with J gene TRBJ2-5, with 9 nucleotides matching TRBD2. The trim removed 4 bases at V and 2 bases at J, leaving 9 bases unmatched. Germline V gene lookup returns CDR1 SGHRS and CDR2 YFSETQ. The CDR3 runs 16 residues. The CDR3 reads CASSPRASGGQETQYF. The CDR3 nucleotides read TGCGCCAGCAGCCCCAGAGCCAGCGGGGGGCAAGAGACCCAGTACTTC. The full variable domain, rest sourced from reference TRBV5-1 and TRBJ2-5, is KAGVTQTPRYLIKTRGQQVTLSCSPISGHRSVSWYQQTPGQGLQFLFEYFSETQRNKGNFPGRFSGRQFSNSRSEMNVSTLELGDSALYLCASSPRASGGQETQYFGPGTRLLVL.

V is TRBV4-3 and J is TRBJ2-1; maybe TRBD2 (6 bases). In germline, CDR1 is LGHNA, CDR2 YSLEER. The CDR3 spans 15 residues. Trimming shortened V by 1 base and J by 7 bases, and 14 bases separated the two germline ends. The CDR3 here is CASSQGRDWGNEQFF. As DNA, the CDR3 is TGCGCCAGCAGCCAAGGGCGGGATTGGGGGAATGAGCAGTTCTTC.

The sample holds many counts of this clonotype. J is TRBJ1-1 and V is TRBV20-1; D is undetermined. This CDR3 is built from 14 residues. Germline lookup yields CDR1 DFQATT and CDR2 SNEGSKA (reference sequence). V lost 0 bases and J 0 bases, leaving 8 bases between the germline ends. The CDR3 DNA reads TGCAGTGCTAGAGACAGACGGATGAACACTGAAGCTTTCTTT. This translates into CSARDRRMNTEAFF.

This clonotype was seen repeatedly, ten times or more. Here the CDR3 reads CASSDWTGLNYGYTF. The CDR3 bases are TGTGCCAGCAGTGATTGGACAGGGCTCAACTATGGCTACACCTTC. The chain uses TRBV6-1 and TRBJ1-2, with 8 bases matching TRBD1. Germline values: CDR1 MNHNS, CDR2 SASEGT. The CDR3 covers 15 residues. Trimming removed 3 bases from V and 2 bases from J; junction bases left unmatched: 5.

This clonotype appeared many times. The chain has TRBV29-1 and TRBJ1-1; TRBD1 might be the D (5 bases). The CDR3 contains 14 residues. Germline V gives CDR1 SQVTM, CDR2 ANQGSEA. Trimming took 4 bases from V and 6 from J, leaving 18 bases between them. CDR3: CSVVSRGEFSEAFF. The CDR3 nucleotides read TGCAGCGTTGTGTCGAGGGGCGAGTTCTCTGAAGCTTTCTTT.

Many counts were recorded for this clonotype. V gene TRBV4-2 combines with J gene TRBJ2-1, with a tentative D call TRBD2 (5 bases). The germline gives CDR1 LGHNA, CDR2 YNFKEQ. The CDR3 runs to 15 residues. The ends were cut back, 0 bases at V and 1 base at J, with 7 bases in the middle. The CDR3 spells CASSQELASYNEQFF. The CDR3, as DNA: TGTGCCAGCAGCCAAGAGTTAGCGTCCTACAATGAGCAGTTCTTC.

This clonotype was observed many times. The V call is TRBV7-2, the J call TRBJ1-5; D ambiguous. Germline V gene lookup returns CDR1 SGHTA and CDR2 FQGNSA. Trimming cost V 5 bases and J 3 bases, with 8 bases left between them. The CDR3 sequence is 13 residues long. The CDR3 protein is CASSPWDNQPQHF. The CDR3 DNA reads as TGTGCCAGCAGCCCATGGGACAATCAGCCCCAGCATTTT.

In its sample, this clonotype was seen many times. The rearrangement links TRBV9 to TRBJ2-3; 8 bases match TRBD2. There are 16 residues in the CDR3. V lost 7 bases and J lost 0; bases outside the gene matches: 10. CDR1 and CDR2 from the germline V gene are SGDLS and YYNGEE. The CDR3 bases are TGTGCCAGCTGCATTGGGGCGGGAGGCAGCACAGATACGCAGTATTTT. Protein: CASCIGAGGSTDTQYF.

In this sample, this clonotype turned up many times. This chain joins TRBV28 and TRBJ1-6, with D unresolved. Germline CDR1 reads MDHEN; CDR2 reads SYDVKM. Trimming left V 2 bases short and J 12 bases short, with 11 bases between. The CDR3 covers 13 residues. The CDR3 sequence: CASSLSRVEPLHF. The CDR3, as DNA: TGTGCCAGCAGTTTAAGCCGCGTCGAACCCCTCCACTTT.

This clonotype was counted many times. The chain joins TRBV5-1 to TRBJ1-2; D gene ambiguous. Trimming took 0 bases from V and 0 from J, leaving 6 bases between them. This CDR3 has 14 amino acids. From germline, CDR1 is SGHRS and CDR2 YFSETQ. In DNA form, the CDR3 reads TGCGCCAGCAGCTTGGTTGGTTCTAACTATGGCTACACCTTC. It specifies CASSLVGSNYGYTF.

This clonotype showed up many times. The J gene is TRBJ2-1, the V gene TRBV13; no definite D call. Germline V CDR1 and CDR2: PRHDT, FYEKMQ (reference sequence). Trimming left V 1 base short and J 4 bases short, with 8 bases between. The CDR3 sequence is 14 residues long. DNA of the CDR3: TGTGCCAGCAGCTTAGATACCGGGTACAATGAGCAGTTCTTC. Translation: CASSLDTGYNEQFF.

The J gene is TRBJ2-2, the V gene TRBV24-1, with 8 bases fitting TRBD2. The trim removed 4 bases at V and 2 bases at J, leaving 5 bases unmatched. Germline CDR1 KGHDR, CDR2 SFDVKD. This CDR3 is 16 amino acids long. CDR3 sequence reads: CATSESGTRNTGELFF. CDR3 nucleotide sequence: TGTGCCACCAGTGAATCCGGGACTAGAAACACCGGGGAGCTGTTTTTT.

This clonotype was detected many times. CDR3 nucleotide sequence: TGCAGCGTTGACGACAGCAACTATGGCTACACCTTC. Translating gives CSVDDSNYGYTF. The chain recombines TRBV29-1 with TRBJ1-2, with a weak D call TRBD1 (5 bases). The CDR3 extends over 12 amino acids. Between the trimmed V and J ends, which lost 3 bases and 2 bases, there was a span of 7 bases. CDR1 and CDR2 from the germline V gene are SQVTM and ANQGSEA.

This clonotype showed up many times. This chain joins TRBV12-3 or TRBV12-4 and TRBJ2-2, with D uncertain. Between the trimmed V and J ends, which lost 7 bases and 7 bases, there was a span of 13 bases. The CDR3 has 13 residues. For the CDR3, the DNA is TGTGCCAGCAACTCCGAGTGGGGCGGGGAGCTGTTTTTT. Residues: CASNSEWGGELFF.

This clonotype was seen repeatedly, ten times or more. The chain uses TRBV6-5 and TRBJ1-3; D is undetermined. V was cut by 2 bases and J by 0 bases, with 8 bases left in between. Germline CDR1 reads MNHEY; CDR2 reads SVGAGI. The CDR3 has 15 residues. The DNA of the CDR3 is TGTGCCAGCAGTTACCACCGTTCCTCTGGAAACACCATATATTTT. As protein: CASSYHRSSGNTIYF.

This clonotype was recorded a few times. V usage is TRBV7-3 and J usage is TRBJ2-3; D gene uncertain. Germline values: CDR1 SGHTA, CDR2 FQGTGA. The length of the CDR3 is 13 residues. V shed 4 bases and J shed 3 bases, with 8 bases lying between them. This chain's CDR3 is CASSSPRTDTQYF. CDR3 DNA: TGTGCCAGCAGCTCCCCGAGGACAGATACGCAGTATTTT.

The rearrangement uses TRBV5-8 and TRBJ2-5; a weak D match, TRBD2 (7 bases). V lost 6 bases, J lost 7 bases, and 22 bases lay in between. In germline, CDR1 is SGHTS, CDR2 YDEGEE. The CDR3 runs to 15 residues. CDR3 in DNA: TGTGCCAGCAACTACGGGGGGCACCAAGATGGGACCCAGTACTTC. This gives the protein CASNYGGHQDGTQYF.

V usage is TRBV19 and J usage is TRBJ2-5, with TRBD1 matching 10 bases. J lost 1 base, V lost 5 bases, and 4 bases had no gene match. The CDR3 covers 15 residues. The V gene's germline CDR1 is LNHDA and CDR2 SQIVND (reference sequence). In DNA form, the CDR3 reads TGTGCCAGTAGTTCGGGACAGGGGACCCAAGAGACCCAGTACTTC. It translates to CASSSGQGTQETQYF.

By proportion, this clonotype is medium-sized. The chain links TRBV11-3 to TRBJ2-5, with D maybe TRBD2 (6 bases). The ends were cut back, 6 bases at V and 0 bases at J, with 17 bases in the middle. CDR1 is SGHNT, CDR2 YENEEA, per germline. The CDR3 length is 16 residues. CDR3: CASRIRDSTYQETQYF. CDR3 nucleotide sequence: TGTGCCAGCAGAATAAGGGACTCCACGTACCAAGAGACCCAGTACTTC.

This clonotype was seen repeatedly, ten times or more. The chain employs TRBV21-1 and TRBJ2-7; TRBD2 is the table's D call, not checked against the DNA. TRBV21-1 is recorded as a pseudogene. The CDR3 extends over 15 amino acids. The CDR3 DNA reads TGTGCCAGCAGCAAGATCGGGAGAAGGTTTTACGAGCAGTACTTC. It codes for CASSKIGRRFYEQYF.

This clonotype was observed at least ten times. The chain recombines TRBV5-4 with TRBJ1-1, with D perhaps matching TRBD1 (5 bases). Deletions cut 4 bases from V and 5 bases from J, with 9 bases between. Germline V CDR1 and CDR2: SGHNT, YYREEE (reference sequence). The CDR3 is 12 amino acids. CDR3 coding DNA: TGTGCCAGCAGCCAGGGACTAACTGAAGCTTTCTTT. This translates into CASSQGLTEAFF. Based on the CDR3 plus reference TRBV5-4 and TRBJ1-1, the full variable domain is ETGVTQSPTHLIKTRGQQVTLRCSSQSGHNTVSWYQQALGQGPQFIFQYYREEENGRGNFPPRFSGLQFPNYSSELNVNALELDDSALYLCASSQGLTEAFFGQGTRLTVV.

This clonotype was counted at least ten times. V and J are TRBV3-1 and TRBJ2-1, with no clear D. In germline, CDR1 is LGHDT, CDR2 YNNKEL (reference sequence). The V gene lost 1 base and the J gene lost 2 bases, with 6 bases spanning the gap. The CDR3 is 14 residues long. The CDR3 here is CASSQGAPYNEQFF. The DNA for the CDR3 is TGTGCCAGCAGCCAAGGGGCCCCCTACAATGAGCAGTTCTTC.

This clonotype has a handful of counts. The chain has TRBV18 and TRBJ2-1; 11 nucleotides agree with TRBD2. CDR3 length equals 17 residues. Germline V CDR1 and CDR2: KGHSH, LQKENI. With V trimmed by 2 bases and J by 9 bases, 12 bases remained unmatched. This CDR3 reads CASSPMQVLAGGSEQFF. In DNA form, the CDR3 reads TGTGCCAGCTCACCAATGCAGGTCTTAGCGGGAGGGAGTGAGCAGTTCTTC.

This clonotype has at least ten counts. The J gene is TRBJ1-5, the V gene TRBV6-2 or TRBV6-3; tentative D call: TRBD1 (6 bases). Germline loops: CDR1 MNHEY, CDR2 SVGEGT. V gave up 5 bases and J gave up 0 bases, with 11 bases separating them. The CDR3 consists of 15 residues. The CDR3 is CASSTRGRSNQPQHF. CDR3 DNA sequence: TGTGCCAGCAGTACCCGGGGGCGTAGCAATCAGCCCCAGCATTTT.

The table lists this clonotype with a few counts. The CDR3 nucleotides are TGTGCCAGCAGCTTAGGGTTCGTAGCGGGAGAGAAGTTCTTC. It encodes CASSLGFVAGEKFF. J is TRBJ2-1 and V is TRBV7-2; 9 bases match TRBD2. CDR1 SGHTA and CDR2 FQGNSA come from the germline V gene. The V gene end was trimmed by 1 base and the J gene end by 14 bases; junction bases not matched to a gene: 9. This CDR3 comprises 14 residues.

This clonotype occurred many times. J is TRBJ1-2 and V is TRBV7-9; TRBD1 aligns across 7 bases. The V gene's germline CDR1 is SEHNR and CDR2 FQNEAQ (reference sequence). The CDR3 is made up of 14 amino acids. Losses at the gene ends were 7 bases for V and 1 base for J; bases not matched to a gene: 6. CDR3 in amino acids: CASKVQGDNYGYTF. For the CDR3, the DNA is TGTGCCAGCAAGGTGCAGGGGGATAACTATGGCTACACCTTC. The full variable domain, with the rest looked up from reference TRBV7-9 and TRBJ1-2, is DTGVSQNPRHKITKRGQNVTFRCDPISEHNRLYWYRQTLGQGPEFLTYFQNEAQLEKSRLLSDRFSAERPKGSFSTLEIQRTEQGDSAMYLCASKVQGDNYGYTFGSGTRLTVV.

A word on this clonotype: A much larger clone lies a single base off, so this may be a read error. The chain employs TRBV7-9 and TRBJ1-1; no definite D call. Trimming pared 2 bases from V and 4 bases from J, leaving 14 bases between. The CDR3 is 15 residues long. CDR1 SEHNR and CDR2 FQNEAQ come from the germline V gene (reference sequence). The CDR3 region is CASSLFQWSITEAFF. DNA for the CDR3: TGTGCCAGCAGCTTATTCCAATGGTCTATCACTGAAGCTTTCTTT.

This clonotype was counted between two and nine times. The chain is built from TRBV4-2 and TRBJ2-7; 10 bases agree with TRBD2. The CDR3 totals 16 residues. Germline trimming cut 0 bases from V and 1 base from J; bases unmatched to any gene: 3. Germline assignment: CDR1 LGHNA and CDR2 YNFKEQ. CDR3 sequence reads: CASSQEATSGSYEQYF. In nucleotides, the CDR3 is TGTGCCAGCAGCCAAGAGGCGACTAGCGGGTCCTACGAGCAGTACTTC.